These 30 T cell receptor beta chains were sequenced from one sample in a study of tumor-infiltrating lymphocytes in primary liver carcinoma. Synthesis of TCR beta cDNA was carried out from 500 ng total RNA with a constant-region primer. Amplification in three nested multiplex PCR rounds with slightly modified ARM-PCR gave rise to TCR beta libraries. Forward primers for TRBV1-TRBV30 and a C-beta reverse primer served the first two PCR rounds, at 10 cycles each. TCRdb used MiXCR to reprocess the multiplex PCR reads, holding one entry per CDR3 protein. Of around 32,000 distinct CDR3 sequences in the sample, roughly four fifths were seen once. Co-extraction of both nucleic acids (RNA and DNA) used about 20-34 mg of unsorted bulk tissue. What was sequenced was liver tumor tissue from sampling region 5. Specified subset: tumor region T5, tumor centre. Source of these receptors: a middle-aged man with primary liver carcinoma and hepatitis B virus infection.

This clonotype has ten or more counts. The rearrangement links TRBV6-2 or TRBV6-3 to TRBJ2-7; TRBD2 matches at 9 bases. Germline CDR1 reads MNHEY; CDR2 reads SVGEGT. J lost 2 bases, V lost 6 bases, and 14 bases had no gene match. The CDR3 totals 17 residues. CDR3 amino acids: CASRSRSGTSFTYEQYF. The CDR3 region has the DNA TGTGCCAGCAGATCACGCTCCGGGACTAGCTTCACCTACGAGCAGTACTTC.

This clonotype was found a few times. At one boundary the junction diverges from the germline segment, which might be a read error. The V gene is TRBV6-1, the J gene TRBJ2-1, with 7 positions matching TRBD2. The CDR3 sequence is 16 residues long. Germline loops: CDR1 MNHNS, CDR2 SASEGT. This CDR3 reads CTSRPPGLEAYNEQFF. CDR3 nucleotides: TGTACCAGCCGTCCCCCCGGACTAGAAGCCTACAATGAGCAGTTCTTC.

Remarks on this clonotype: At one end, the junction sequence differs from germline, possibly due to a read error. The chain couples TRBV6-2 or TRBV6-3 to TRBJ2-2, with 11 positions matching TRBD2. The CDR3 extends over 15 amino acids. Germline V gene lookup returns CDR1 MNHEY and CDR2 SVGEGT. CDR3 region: CAGSYALAGGGEQFF. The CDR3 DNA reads TGTGCCGGCAGTTACGCGCTAGCGGGAGGCGGGGAGCAGTTTTTT.

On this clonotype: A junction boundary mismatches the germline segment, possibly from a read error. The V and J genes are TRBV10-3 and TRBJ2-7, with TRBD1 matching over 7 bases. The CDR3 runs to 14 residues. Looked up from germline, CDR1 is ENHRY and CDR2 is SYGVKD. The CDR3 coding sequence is TGTGCCATCAGTTTCGGAACAGGGGCCTACGATCAGTACTTC. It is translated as CAISFGTGAYDQYF.

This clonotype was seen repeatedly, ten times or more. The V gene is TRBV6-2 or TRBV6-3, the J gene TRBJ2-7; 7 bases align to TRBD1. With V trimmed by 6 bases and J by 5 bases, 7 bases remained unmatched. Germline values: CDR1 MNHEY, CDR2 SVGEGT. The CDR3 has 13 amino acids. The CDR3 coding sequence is TGTGCCAGCAGAAGACAGGGCCTCGACGAGCAGTACTTC. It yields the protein CASRRQGLDEQYF.

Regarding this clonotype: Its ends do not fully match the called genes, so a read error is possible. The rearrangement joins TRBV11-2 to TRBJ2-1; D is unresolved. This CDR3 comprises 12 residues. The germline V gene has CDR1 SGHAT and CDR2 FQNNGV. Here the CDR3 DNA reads TGTGCCAACAGCCTAGGTGTGGCTGAGCAGTCCTTC. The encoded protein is CANSLGVAEQSF.

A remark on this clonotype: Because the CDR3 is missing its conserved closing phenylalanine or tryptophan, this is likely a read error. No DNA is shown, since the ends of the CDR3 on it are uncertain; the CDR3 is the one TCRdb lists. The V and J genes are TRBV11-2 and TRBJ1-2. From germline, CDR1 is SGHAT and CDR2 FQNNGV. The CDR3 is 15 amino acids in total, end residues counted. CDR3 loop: CASSLAPGGLAGYSL.

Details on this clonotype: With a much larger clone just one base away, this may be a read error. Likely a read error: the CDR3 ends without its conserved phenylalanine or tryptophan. CDR3 amino acids: CASSFIGFQETQYL. DNA for the CDR3: TGTGCCAGCAGCTTTATTGGGTTCCAAGAGACCCAGTACCTC. The chain uses TRBV7-3 and TRBJ2-5; D unclear. V shed 3 bases and J shed 1 base, with 9 bases lying between them. The CDR3 has 14 amino acids. Germline V gene data show CDR1 as SGHTA and CDR2 as FQGTGA.

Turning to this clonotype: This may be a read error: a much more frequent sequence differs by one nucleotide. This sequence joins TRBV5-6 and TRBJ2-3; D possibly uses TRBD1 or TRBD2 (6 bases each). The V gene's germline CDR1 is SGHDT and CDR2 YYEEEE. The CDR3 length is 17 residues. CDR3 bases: TGTGCCAGCAGCTTGGGTCGGGGGCGTCTGAACACAGATATGCAGTATTTT. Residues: CASSLGRGRLNTDMQYF.

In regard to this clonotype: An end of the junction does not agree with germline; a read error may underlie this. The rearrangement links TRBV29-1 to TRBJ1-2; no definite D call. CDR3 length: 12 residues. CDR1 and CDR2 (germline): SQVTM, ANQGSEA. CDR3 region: CSAEDQGGDYTF. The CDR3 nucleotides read TGCAGCGCTGAAGATCAAGGAGGTGACTACACCTTC.

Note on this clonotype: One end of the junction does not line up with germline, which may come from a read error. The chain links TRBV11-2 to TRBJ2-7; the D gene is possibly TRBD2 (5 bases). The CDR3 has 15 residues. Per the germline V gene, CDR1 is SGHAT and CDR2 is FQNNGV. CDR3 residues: CTSGLESGFSGEQYF. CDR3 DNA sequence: TGTACCAGCGGCTTAGAGTCCGGGTTCTCTGGCGAGCAGTACTTC.

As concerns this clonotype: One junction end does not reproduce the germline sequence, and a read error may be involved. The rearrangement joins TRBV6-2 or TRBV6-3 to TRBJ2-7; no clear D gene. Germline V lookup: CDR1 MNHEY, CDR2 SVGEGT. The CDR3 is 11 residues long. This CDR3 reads CASRATYEQYF. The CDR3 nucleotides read TGTGCCAGCAGGGCTACCTACGAGCAATACTTC.

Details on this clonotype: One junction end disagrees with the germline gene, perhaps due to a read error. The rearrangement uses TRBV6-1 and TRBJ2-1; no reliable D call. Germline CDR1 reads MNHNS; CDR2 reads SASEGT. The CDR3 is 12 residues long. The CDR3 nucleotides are TGCGCCAGCAGTGAACACGAGATAAAGCAGTTCTTC. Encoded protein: CASSEHEIKQFF.

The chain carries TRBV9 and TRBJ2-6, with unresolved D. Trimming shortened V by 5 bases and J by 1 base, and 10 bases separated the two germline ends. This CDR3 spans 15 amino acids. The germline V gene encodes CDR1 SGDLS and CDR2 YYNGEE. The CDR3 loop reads CASRVGASGANVLTF. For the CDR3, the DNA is TGTGCCAGCAGGGTTGGTGCATCTGGGGCCAACGTCCTGACTTTC.

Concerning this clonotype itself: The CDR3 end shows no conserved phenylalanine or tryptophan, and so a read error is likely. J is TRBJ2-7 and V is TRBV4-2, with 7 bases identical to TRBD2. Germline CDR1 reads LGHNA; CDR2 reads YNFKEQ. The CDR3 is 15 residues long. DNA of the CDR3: TGTGCCAGCGGCCAATTAGCGGGTGATCAATACGAGCAGTACTTG. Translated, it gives CASGQLAGDQYEQYL.

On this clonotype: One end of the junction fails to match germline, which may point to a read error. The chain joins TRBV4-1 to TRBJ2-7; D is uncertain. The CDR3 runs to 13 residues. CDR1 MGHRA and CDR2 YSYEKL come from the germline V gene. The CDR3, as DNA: TGTGCCAGCAGCCAAGGTCCGGTATACGCGCAGTACTTC. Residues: CASSQGPVYAQYF.

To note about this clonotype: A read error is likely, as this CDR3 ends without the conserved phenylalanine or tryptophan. The CDR3 reads CASSQGRETPYEQYI. CDR3 sequence (DNA): TGCGCCAGCAGCCAAGGTCGGGAGACTCCCTACGAGCAGTACATT. The rearrangement joins TRBV4-3 to TRBJ2-7, with D perhaps matching TRBD2 (6 bases). Trimming removed 1 base at V and 2 bases at J, with 12 bases between. The germline gives CDR1 LGHNA, CDR2 YSLEER. CDR3 length: 15 amino acids.

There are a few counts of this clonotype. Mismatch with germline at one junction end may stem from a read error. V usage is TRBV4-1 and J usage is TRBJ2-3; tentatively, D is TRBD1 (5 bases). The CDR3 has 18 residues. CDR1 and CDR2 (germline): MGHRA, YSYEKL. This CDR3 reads CAISRDRQGWVAADTQYF. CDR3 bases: TGCGCCATCAGCCGAGATCGGCAGGGCTGGGTTGCCGCAGATACGCAGTATTTC.

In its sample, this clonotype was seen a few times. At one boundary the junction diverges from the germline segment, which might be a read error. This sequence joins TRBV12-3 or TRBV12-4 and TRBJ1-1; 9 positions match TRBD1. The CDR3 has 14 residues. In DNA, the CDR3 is TGTGCCAGTAGTCCCCCTCCCGGGACAGGGACGGCTTTCTTC. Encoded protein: CASSPPPGTGTAFF.

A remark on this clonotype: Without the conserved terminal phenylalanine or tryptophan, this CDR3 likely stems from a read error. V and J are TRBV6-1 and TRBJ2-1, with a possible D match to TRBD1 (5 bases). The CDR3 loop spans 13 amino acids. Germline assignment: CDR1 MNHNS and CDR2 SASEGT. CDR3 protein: CANSEAQGNEQFL. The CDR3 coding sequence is TGTGCCAACAGTGAAGCGCAGGGAAATGAGCAGTTCTTA.

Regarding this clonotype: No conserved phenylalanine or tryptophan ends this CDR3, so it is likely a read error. The CDR3 nucleotides are TGCGCCAGCAGCCAGGGGGGGACCTATGAGCAGTACATC. It translates to CASSQGGTYEQYI. The chain uses TRBV5-1 and TRBJ2-7; D is tentatively TRBD1 or TRBD2 (7 bases each). This CDR3 is built from 13 residues. The germline V gene has CDR1 SGHRS and CDR2 YFSETQ.

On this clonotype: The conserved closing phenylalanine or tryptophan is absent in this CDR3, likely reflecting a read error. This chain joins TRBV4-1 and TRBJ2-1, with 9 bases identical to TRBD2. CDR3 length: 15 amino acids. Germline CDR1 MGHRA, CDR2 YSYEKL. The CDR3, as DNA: TGCGCCAGTAGCCAAGGAGGGACTAGCCACAATGAGCAGTTCGTC. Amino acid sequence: CASSQGGTSHNEQFV.

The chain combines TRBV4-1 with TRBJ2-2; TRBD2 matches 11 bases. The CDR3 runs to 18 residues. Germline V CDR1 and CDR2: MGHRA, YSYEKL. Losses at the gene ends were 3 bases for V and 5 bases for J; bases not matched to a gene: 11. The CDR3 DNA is TGCGCCAGCAGCCAGAGCCCCCCGGGACTAGCGGATACCGGGGAGCTGTTTTTT. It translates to CASSQSPPGLADTGELFF.

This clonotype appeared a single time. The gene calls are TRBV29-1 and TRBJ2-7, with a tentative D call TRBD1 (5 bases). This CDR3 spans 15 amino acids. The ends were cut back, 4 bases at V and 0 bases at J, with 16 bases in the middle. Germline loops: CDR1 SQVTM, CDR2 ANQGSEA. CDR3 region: CSVVENRQNSYEQYF. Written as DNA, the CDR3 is TGCAGCGTTGTTGAAAACAGGCAAAACTCCTACGAGCAGTACTTC.

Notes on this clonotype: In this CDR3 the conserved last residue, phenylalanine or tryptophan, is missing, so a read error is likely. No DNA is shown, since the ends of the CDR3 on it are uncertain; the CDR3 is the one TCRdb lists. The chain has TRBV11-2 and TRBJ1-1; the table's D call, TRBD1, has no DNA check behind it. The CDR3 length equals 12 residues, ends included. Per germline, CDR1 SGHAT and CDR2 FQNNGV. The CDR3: CASSRPDRGSLL.

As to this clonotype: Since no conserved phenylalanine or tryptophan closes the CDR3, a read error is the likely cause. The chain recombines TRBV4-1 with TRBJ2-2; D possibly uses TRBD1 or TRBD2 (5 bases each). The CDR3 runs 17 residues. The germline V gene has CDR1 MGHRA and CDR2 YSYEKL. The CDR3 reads CAGSQIGQGAHTGELFL. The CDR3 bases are TGCGCCGGCAGCCAGATTGGGCAGGGAGCCCACACCGGGGAGCTGTTTCTT.

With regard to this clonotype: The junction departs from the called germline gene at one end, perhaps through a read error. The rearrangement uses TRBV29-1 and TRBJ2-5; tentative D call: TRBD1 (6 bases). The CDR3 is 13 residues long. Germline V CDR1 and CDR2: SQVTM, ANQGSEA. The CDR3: CCGLTQGMETQYF. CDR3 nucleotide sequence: TGCTGTGGACTCACCCAGGGGATGGAGACCCAATACTTC.

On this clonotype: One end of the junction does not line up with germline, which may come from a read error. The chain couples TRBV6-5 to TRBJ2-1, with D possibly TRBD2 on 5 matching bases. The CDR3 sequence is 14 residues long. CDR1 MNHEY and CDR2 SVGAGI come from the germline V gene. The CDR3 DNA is TGTACCAGCAGTTACTCGACTGCGGGCAATGAGCAGTGCTTC. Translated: CTSSYSTAGNEQCF.

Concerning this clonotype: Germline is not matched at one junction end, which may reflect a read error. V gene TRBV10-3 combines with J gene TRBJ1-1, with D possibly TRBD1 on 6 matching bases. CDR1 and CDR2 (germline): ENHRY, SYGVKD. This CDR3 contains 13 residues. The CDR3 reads CAIKAGENSETFF. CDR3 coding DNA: TGTGCCATCAAGGCAGGGGAGAACTCTGAAACTTTCTTT.

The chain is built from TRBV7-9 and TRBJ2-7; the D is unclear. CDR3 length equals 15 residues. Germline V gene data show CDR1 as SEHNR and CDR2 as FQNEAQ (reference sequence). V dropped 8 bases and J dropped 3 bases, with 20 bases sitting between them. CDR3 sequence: CASGWASTLNYEQYF. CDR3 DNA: TGTGCCAGCGGCTGGGCGAGCACGCTTAACTACGAGCAGTACTTC.